Presented here are 25 T cell receptor beta chains from one specimen sequenced in a study of CD8 T cells in ankylosing spondylitis. MiXCR, applied by TCRdb to the 5' RACE reads, yields one record per CDR3 protein. This sample has under 55,000 distinct CDR3 sequences; 6.5% to 9% occur once, and the top ten carry approximately 8%. The sample consisted of blood, either unsorted or a sorted T cell fraction (not recorded which). These receptors were taken from a female donor with ankylosing spondylitis or in good health (not recorded which).

This clonotype was found many times. The chain couples TRBV5-5 to TRBJ1-3, with D unresolved. The V gene's germline CDR1 is SGHKS and CDR2 YYEKEE (reference sequence). This CDR3 spans 15 amino acids. Deletions cut 3 bases from V and 2 bases from J, with 12 bases between. CDR3 coding DNA: TGTGCCAGCAGCTCGAATACCTTAACTGGAAACACCATATATTTT. Encoded protein: CASSSNTLTGNTIYF.

This clonotype was observed many times. The J gene is TRBJ2-4, the V gene TRBV12-3 or TRBV12-4, with TRBD2 identical over 10 bases. Losses at the gene ends were 5 bases for V and 2 bases for J; bases not matched to a gene: 9. The CDR3 is made up of 17 amino acids. The CDR3 sequence is CASSPGSSGGTKNIQYF. In DNA form, the CDR3 reads TGTGCCAGCAGTCCCGGTAGTAGCGGGGGGACCAAAAACATTCAGTACTTC.

This clonotype is termed medium-sized. The rearrangement links TRBV12-3 or TRBV12-4 to TRBJ2-7; D is unresolved. V was cut by 5 bases and J by 6 bases, with 14 bases left in between. CDR3 length: 13 amino acids. The CDR3 DNA reads TGTGCCAGCAGTCCTTCGGGTAGTGGCGAGCAGTACGTC. Translated, it gives CASSPSGSGEQYV.

This clonotype was observed at least ten times. The chain couples TRBV20-1 to TRBJ1-2; the D gene is possibly TRBD1 (5 bases). Looked up from germline, CDR1 is DFQATT and CDR2 is SNEGSKA (reference sequence). The V end lost 6 bases, the J end lost 0 bases, and 11 bases lay between the germline ends. The CDR3 spans 13 residues. CDR3 in DNA: TGCAGTGCCGGACGGGGGTCTAACTATGGCTACACCTTC. Translated, it gives CSAGRGSNYGYTF.

V usage is TRBV10-3 and J usage is TRBJ2-3; no firm D call. Per germline, CDR1 ENHRY and CDR2 SYGVKD. The V and J ends lost 7 bases and 6 bases respectively, with 11 bases between them. This CDR3 is 12 amino acids long. In nucleotides, the CDR3 is TGTGCCATCAAGGCCTCCATGGATACGCAGTATTTT. Amino acids: CAIKASMDTQYF.

The table lists this clonotype with many counts. The J gene is TRBJ1-6, the V gene TRBV12-3 or TRBV12-4; D remains unclear. The CDR3 length is 13 residues. Between the trimmed V and J ends, which lost 5 bases and 8 bases, there was a span of 10 bases. CDR3 amino acids: CASSNRGDSPLHF. The CDR3 DNA follows: TGTGCCAGCAGTAACCGAGGCGATTCACCCCTCCACTTT.

Only a few counts were recorded for this clonotype. The V and J genes are TRBV20-1 and TRBJ1-5; 9 bases match TRBD1. This CDR3 spans 14 amino acids. Germline CDR1 and CDR2: DFQATT and SNEGSKA (reference sequence). Losses at the gene ends were 6 bases for V and 6 bases for J; bases not matched to a gene: 9. The CDR3 is CSARDRVGSQPQHF. For the CDR3, the DNA is TGCAGTGCGAGGGACAGGGTGGGGAGTCAGCCCCAGCATTTT.

This clonotype has at least ten counts. The rearrangement joins TRBV5-1 to TRBJ2-7; 8 nucleotides match TRBD2. V lost 0 bases, J lost 3 bases, and 8 bases stayed unmatched. The CDR3 is 16 amino acids. Germline V CDR1 and CDR2: SGHRS, YFSETQ. The DNA for the CDR3 is TGCGCCAGCAGCTTGGGAGCGGCGGGGGGATTCTACGAGCAGTACTTC. Translated: CASSLGAAGGFYEQYF.

This clonotype was recorded at least ten times. The chain recombines TRBV5-1 with TRBJ1-4; TRBD1 is a possible D gene (6 bases). Germline V gene sequence: CDR1 SGHRS, CDR2 YFSETQ. Trimming removed 0 bases from V and 5 bases from J, with 8 bases in between. The length of the CDR3 is 14 residues. The CDR3 reads CASSLGQGNEKLFF. The DNA for the CDR3 is TGCGCCAGCAGCTTGGGCCAGGGGAATGAAAAACTGTTTTTT.

This chain's CDR3 is CASSPGDRLYSNQPQHF. The DNA of the CDR3 is TGTGCCAGCAGCCCAGGGGACAGACTCTATAGCAATCAGCCCCAGCATTTT. V is TRBV7-9 and J is TRBJ1-5; TRBD1 aligns across 7 bases. The CDR3 covers 17 residues. With 5 bases clipped from V and 0 bases from J, the junction kept 10 bases outside the gene matches. CDR1 is SEHNR, CDR2 FQNEAQ, per germline (reference sequence).

This clonotype was recorded at least ten times. The CDR3 bases are TGCGCCAGCAGCTTGTTCGGGCGGCCGAACACTGAAGCTTTCTTT. Translated, it gives CASSLFGRPNTEAFF. The chain uses TRBV5-1 and TRBJ1-1; D remains ambiguous. CDR1 and CDR2 from the germline V gene are SGHRS and YFSETQ. V dropped 1 base and J dropped 1 base, with 11 bases sitting between them. CDR3 length: 15 amino acids.

The chain employs TRBV7-2 and TRBJ1-2; D remains ambiguous. CDR1 and CDR2 from the germline V gene are SGHTA and FQGNSA. With 8 bases removed from V and 7 bases from J, the gap between germline ends came to 20 bases. The CDR3 totals 14 residues. The CDR3 DNA reads as TGTGCCAGCTTCCCTCAAAACAGTCCAGGTGGCTACACCTTC. Protein: CASFPQNSPGGYTF. The whole variable domain, remainder taken from reference TRBV7-2 and TRBJ1-2, is GAGVSQSPSNKVTEKGKDVELRCDPISGHTALYWYRQSLGQGLEFLIYFQGNSAPDKSGLPSDRFSAERTGGSVSTLTIQRTQQEDSAVYLCASFPQNSPGGYTFGSGTRLTVV.

The CDR3 sequence is CASSPIGTVNEKLFF. CDR3 sequence (DNA): TGTGCCAGCAGCCCCATCGGGACGGTTAATGAAAAACTGTTTTTT. The V gene is TRBV3-1, the J gene TRBJ1-4; D is possibly TRBD1 (5 bases). CDR1 and CDR2 from the germline V gene are LGHDT and YNNKEL (reference sequence). Trimming left V 4 bases short and J 4 bases short, with 13 bases between. The CDR3 sequence is 15 residues long.

This clonotype was observed at least ten times. The gene calls are TRBV6-1 and TRBJ2-5; 15 nucleotides line up with TRBD2. The ends lost 6 bases at V and 5 bases at J; junction bases unmatched: 7. In germline, CDR1 is MNHNS, CDR2 SASEGT. CDR3 length: 16 amino acids. The CDR3 protein is CASSRGLAGGRETQYF. CDR3 nucleotide sequence: TGTGCCAGCAGCCGGGGACTAGCGGGGGGACGGGAGACCCAGTACTTC.

The chain combines TRBV7-2 with TRBJ2-2; perhaps D is TRBD1 or TRBD2 (5 bases each). Trimming shortened V by 1 base and J by 16 bases, and 10 bases separated the two germline ends. CDR3 size: 11 residues. Germline assignment: CDR1 SGHTA and CDR2 FQGNSA. CDR3 sequence reads: CASSLETGTFF. The CDR3 DNA reads TGTGCCAGCAGCTTAGAGACCGGGACGTTTTTT.

This clonotype has a count of ten or more. V gene TRBV29-1 combines with J gene TRBJ2-7, with a tentative D call TRBD2 (6 bases). The CDR3 is 14 amino acids. CDR1 is SQVTM, CDR2 ANQGSEA, per germline. Trimming removed 4 bases at V and 3 bases at J, with 16 bases between. CDR3 nucleotides: TGCAGCGTTGCCCCAGGGCTCGGGAGCTACGAGCAGTACTTC. Translated: CSVAPGLGSYEQYF.

At least ten counts were recorded for this clonotype. This chain joins TRBV20-1 and TRBJ1-1, with TRBD1 identical over 7 bases. The junction had 11 bases not matched to a gene; V was cut back by 0 bases and J by 7 bases. Germline loops: CDR1 DFQATT, CDR2 SNEGSKA (reference sequence). The CDR3 is 15 residues long. The CDR3 spells CSARDLRQGEGEAFF. Here the CDR3 DNA reads TGCAGTGCTAGAGATCTTCGACAGGGTGAGGGTGAAGCTTTCTTT.

This clonotype was recorded many times. This chain links TRBV4-3 with TRBJ1-1; D remains unclear. This CDR3 contains 13 residues. From germline, CDR1 is LGHNA and CDR2 YSLEER. The V and J ends lost 4 bases and 1 base respectively, with 7 bases between them. CDR3 sequence reads: CASSLAPNTEAFF. CDR3 sequence (DNA): TGCGCCAGCAGCCTTGCTCCGAACACTGAAGCTTTCTTT.

In this sample, this clonotype turned up a few times. The chain recombines TRBV3-1 with TRBJ2-7, with 10 nucleotides matching TRBD1. Losses at the gene ends were 5 bases for V and 4 bases for J; bases not matched to a gene: 5. CDR1 and CDR2 from the germline V gene are LGHDT and YNNKEL (reference sequence). This CDR3 contains 14 residues. This CDR3 reads CASSSGDRGYEQYV. CDR3 nucleotide sequence: TGTGCCAGCAGCTCGGGGGACAGGGGTTACGAGCAGTACGTC.

This clonotype was counted ten times or more. The V call is TRBV6-5, the J call TRBJ2-7; tentatively, D is TRBD1 (5 bases). From germline, CDR1 is MNHEY and CDR2 SVGAGI. V was pared by 4 bases and J by 0 bases, with 19 bases between. The CDR3 has 17 residues. CDR3 amino acids: CASSSEAGFFSSYEQYF. In nucleotides, the CDR3 is TGTGCCAGCAGTTCGGAAGCAGGGTTCTTCAGCTCCTACGAGCAGTACTTC.

There are many counts of this clonotype. The genes are TRBV20-1 and TRBJ1-5, with D unresolved. There are 13 residues in the CDR3. Per germline, CDR1 DFQATT and CDR2 SNEGSKA (reference sequence). With 6 bases removed from V and 2 bases from J, the gap between germline ends came to 11 bases. CDR3 loop: CSARPDGNQPQHF. The CDR3 DNA follows: TGCAGTGCGAGACCGGACGGCAATCAGCCCCAGCATTTT.

This clonotype was detected only a few times. The chain combines TRBV7-2 with TRBJ1-6, with 7 nucleotides matching TRBD1. CDR3 size: 15 residues. V was pared by 1 base and J by 8 bases, with 5 bases of the junction left unmatched. Germline CDR1 reads SGHTA; CDR2 reads FQGNSA. The CDR3 nucleotides are TGTGCCAGCAGCTTAGAGAGGGGGCGAGATTCACCCCTCCACTTT. Amino acid sequence: CASSLERGRDSPLHF.

The V and J genes are TRBV29-1 and TRBJ2-7, with no clear D. V shed 2 bases and J shed 6 bases, with 8 bases lying between them. Germline lookup yields CDR1 SQVTM and CDR2 ANQGSEA. This CDR3 contains 11 residues. DNA of the CDR3: TGCAGCGTTGAACACCGGAGCGAGCAGTACTTC. Amino acid sequence: CSVEHRSEQYF.

This clonotype was recorded many times. The chain is built from TRBV11-2 and TRBJ2-3; the D gene is possibly TRBD2 (7 bases). Germline CDR1 SGHAT, CDR2 FQNNGV. The CDR3 totals 16 residues. V was cut by 2 bases and J by 5 bases, with 17 bases left in between. Here the CDR3 reads CASSLRGAGGKDTQYF. The CDR3, as DNA: TGTGCCAGCAGCTTACGGGGGGCCGGTGGTAAAGATACGCAGTATTTT.

This clonotype was seen ten or more times. J is TRBJ1-2 and V is TRBV5-1, with 7 bases matching TRBD1. CDR3 length: 18 residues. Trimming took 0 bases from V and 6 from J; bases not matched to a gene: 17. Looked up from germline, CDR1 is SGHRS and CDR2 is YFSETQ. DNA of the CDR3: TGCGCCAGCAGCTTGGCGGCCAGGGGGGGTATTAAAGGTGATGGCTACACCTTC. It yields the protein CASSLAARGGIKGDGYTF.